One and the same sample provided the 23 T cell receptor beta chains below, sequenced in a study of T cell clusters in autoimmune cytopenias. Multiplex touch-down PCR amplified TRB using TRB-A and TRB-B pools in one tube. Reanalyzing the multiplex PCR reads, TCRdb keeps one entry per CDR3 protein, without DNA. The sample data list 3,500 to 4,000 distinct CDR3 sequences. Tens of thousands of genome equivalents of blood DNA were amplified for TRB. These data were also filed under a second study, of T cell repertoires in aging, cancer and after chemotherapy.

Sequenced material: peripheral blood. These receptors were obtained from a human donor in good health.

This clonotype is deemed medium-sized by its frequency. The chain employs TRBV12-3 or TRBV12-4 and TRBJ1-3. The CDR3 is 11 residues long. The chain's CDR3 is CASSIRNTIYF.

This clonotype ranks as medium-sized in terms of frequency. The CDR3: CASSGAMNTEAFF. This rearrangement joins TRBV18 to TRBJ1-1; TCRdb picks TRBD1, but there is no DNA to check that call. From germline, CDR1 is KGHSH and CDR2 LQKENI. The CDR3 consists of 13 residues. Full variable domain (missing parts from reference TRBV18 and TRBJ1-1): NAGVMQNPRHLVRRRGQEARLRCSPMKGHSHVYWYRQLPEEGLKFMVYLQKENIIDESGMPKERFSAEFPKEGPSILRIQQVVRGDSAAYFCASSGAMNTEAFFGQGTRLTVV.

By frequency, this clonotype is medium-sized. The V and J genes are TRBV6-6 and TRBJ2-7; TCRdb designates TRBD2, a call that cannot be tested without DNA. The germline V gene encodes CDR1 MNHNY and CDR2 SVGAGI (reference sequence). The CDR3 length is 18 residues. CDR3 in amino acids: CASSGGLAGEVRAYEQYF.

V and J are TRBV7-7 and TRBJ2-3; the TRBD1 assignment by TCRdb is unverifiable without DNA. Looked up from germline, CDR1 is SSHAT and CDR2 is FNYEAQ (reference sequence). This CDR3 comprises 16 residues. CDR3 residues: CASSLGGTGWPDTQYF.

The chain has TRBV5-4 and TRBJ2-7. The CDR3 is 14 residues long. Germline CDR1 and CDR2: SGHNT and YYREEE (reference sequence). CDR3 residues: CASSSTFGAYEQYF.

The CDR3 here is CASSASRGSQTQYF. The rearrangement uses TRBV28 and TRBJ2-5; TCRdb designates TRBD1, a call that cannot be tested without DNA. This CDR3 region has 14 residues. Germline lookup yields CDR1 MDHEN and CDR2 SYDVKM.

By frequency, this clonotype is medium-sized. CDR3 region: CASRSRGTRYEQYF. The chain combines TRBV6-2 or TRBV6-3 with TRBJ2-7; as DNA is missing, the TRBD2 call by TCRdb cannot be tested. The CDR3 covers 14 residues. Germline CDR1 is MNHEY and CDR2 is SVGEGT.

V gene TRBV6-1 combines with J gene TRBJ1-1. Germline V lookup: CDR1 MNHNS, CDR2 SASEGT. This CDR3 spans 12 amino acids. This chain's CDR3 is CAIFDGNTEAFF.

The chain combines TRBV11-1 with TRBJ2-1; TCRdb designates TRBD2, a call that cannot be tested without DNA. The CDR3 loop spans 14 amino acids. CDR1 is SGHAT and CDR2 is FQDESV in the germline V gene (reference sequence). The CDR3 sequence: CASSPAGPSSGQFF.

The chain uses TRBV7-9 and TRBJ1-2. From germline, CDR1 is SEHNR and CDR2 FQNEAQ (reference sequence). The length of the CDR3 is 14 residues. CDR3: CASSSVRVDYGYTF.

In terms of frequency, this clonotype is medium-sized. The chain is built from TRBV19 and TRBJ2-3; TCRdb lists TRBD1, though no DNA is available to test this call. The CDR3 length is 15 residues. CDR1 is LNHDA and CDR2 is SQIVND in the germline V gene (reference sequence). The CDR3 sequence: CASSIGGRERDTQYF.

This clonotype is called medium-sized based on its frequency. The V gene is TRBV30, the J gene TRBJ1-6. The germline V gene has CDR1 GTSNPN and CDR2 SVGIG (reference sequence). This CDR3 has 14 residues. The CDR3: CAWSVPFYNSPLHF.

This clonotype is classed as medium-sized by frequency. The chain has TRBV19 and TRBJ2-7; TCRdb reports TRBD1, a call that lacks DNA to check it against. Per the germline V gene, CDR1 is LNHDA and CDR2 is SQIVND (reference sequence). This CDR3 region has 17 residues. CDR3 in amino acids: CASSFGTAPPSAYEQYF.

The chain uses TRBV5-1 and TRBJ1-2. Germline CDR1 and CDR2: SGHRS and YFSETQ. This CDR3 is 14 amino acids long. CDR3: CASSPEGTTYGYTF.

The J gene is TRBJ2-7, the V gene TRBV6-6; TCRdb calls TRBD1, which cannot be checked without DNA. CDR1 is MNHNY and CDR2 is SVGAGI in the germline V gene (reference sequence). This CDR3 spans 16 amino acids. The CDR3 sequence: CASSPPTGGDSYEQYF.

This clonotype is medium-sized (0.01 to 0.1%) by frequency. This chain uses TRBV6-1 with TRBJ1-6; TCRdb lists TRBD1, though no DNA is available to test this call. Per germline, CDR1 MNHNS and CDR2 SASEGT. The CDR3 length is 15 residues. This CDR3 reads CASSLRGDTASPLHF.

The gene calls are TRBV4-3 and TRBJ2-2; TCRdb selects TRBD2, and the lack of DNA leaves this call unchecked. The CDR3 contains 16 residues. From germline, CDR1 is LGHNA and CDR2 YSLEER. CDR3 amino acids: CASSQDASGNTGELFF.

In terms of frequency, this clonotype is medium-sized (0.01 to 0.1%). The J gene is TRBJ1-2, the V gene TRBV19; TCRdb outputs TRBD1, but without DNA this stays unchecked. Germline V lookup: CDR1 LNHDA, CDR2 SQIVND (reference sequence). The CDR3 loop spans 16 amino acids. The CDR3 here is CASSIWYRASHYGYTF.

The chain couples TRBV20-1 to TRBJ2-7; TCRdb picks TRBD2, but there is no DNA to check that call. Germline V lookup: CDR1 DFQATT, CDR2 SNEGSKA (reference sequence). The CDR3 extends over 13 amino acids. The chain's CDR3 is CSATGLGAYEQYF.

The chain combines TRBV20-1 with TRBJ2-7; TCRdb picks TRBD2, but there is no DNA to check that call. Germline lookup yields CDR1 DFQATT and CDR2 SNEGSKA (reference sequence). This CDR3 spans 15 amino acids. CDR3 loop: CSAREEAGGHYEQYF.

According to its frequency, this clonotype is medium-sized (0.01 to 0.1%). CDR3: CSVEDDRKYEQYF. This sequence joins TRBV29-1 and TRBJ2-7; TCRdb reports TRBD1, a call that lacks DNA to check it against. The CDR3 contains 13 residues. Germline V lookup: CDR1 SQVTM, CDR2 ANQGSEA.

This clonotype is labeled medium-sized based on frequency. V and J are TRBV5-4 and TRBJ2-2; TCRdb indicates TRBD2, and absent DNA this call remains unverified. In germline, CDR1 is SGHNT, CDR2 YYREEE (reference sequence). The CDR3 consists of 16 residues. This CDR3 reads CASSRGLAGGTGELFF. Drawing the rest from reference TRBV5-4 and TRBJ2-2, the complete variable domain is ETGVTQSPTHLIKTRGQQVTLRCSSQSGHNTVSWYQQALGQGPQFIFQYYREEENGRGNFPPRFSGLQFPNYSSELNVNALELDDSALYLCASSRGLAGGTGELFFGEGSRLTVL.

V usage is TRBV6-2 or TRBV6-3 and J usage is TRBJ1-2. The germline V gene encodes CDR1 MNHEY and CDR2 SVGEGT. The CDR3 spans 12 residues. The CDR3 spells CASHLGNYGYTF.